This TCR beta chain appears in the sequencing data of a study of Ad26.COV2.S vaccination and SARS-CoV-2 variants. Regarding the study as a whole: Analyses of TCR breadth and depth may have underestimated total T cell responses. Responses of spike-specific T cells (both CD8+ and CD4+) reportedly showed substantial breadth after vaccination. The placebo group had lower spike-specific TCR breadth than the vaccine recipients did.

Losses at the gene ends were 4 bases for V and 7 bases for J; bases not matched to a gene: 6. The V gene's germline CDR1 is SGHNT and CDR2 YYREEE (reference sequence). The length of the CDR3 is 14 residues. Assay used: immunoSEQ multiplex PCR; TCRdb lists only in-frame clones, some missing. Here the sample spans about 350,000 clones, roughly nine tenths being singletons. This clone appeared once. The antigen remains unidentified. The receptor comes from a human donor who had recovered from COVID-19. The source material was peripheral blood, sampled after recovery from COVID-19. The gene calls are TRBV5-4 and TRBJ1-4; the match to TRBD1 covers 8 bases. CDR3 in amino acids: CASSARQGSEKLFF. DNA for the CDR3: TGTGCCAGCAGCGCCAGACAGGGGAGTGAAAAACTGTTTTTT.